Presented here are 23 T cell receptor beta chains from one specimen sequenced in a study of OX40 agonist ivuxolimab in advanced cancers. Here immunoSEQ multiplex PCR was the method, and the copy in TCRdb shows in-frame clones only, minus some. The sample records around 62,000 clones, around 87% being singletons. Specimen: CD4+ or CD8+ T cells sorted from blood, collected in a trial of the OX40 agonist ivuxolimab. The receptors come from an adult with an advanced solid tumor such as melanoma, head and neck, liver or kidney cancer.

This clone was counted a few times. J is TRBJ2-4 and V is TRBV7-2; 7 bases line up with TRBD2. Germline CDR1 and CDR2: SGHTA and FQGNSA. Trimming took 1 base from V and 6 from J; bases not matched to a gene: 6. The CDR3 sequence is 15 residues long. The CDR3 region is CASSLERGKGNIQYF. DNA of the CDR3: TGTGCCAGCAGCTTAGAGCGGGGAAAGGGAAACATTCAGTACTTC.

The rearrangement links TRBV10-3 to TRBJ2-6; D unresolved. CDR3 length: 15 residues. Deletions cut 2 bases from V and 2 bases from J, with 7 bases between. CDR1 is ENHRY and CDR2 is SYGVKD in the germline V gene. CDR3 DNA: TGTGCCATCAGTGAGATGGGGACTGGGGCCAACGTCCTGACTTTC. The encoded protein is CAISEMGTGANVLTF.

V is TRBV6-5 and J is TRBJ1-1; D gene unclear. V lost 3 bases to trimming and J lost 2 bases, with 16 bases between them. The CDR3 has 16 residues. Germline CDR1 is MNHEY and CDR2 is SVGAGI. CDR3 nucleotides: TGTGCCAGCAGTTATGACCCCTCAGGCATAAACACTGAAGCTTTCTTT. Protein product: CASSYDPSGINTEAFF.

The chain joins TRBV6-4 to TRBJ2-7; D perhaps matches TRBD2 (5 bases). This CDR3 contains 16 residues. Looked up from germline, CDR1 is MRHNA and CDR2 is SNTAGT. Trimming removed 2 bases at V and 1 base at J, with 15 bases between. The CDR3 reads CASSDGGGGRSYEQYF. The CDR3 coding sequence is TGTGCCAGCAGTGACGGAGGTGGAGGCAGGTCCTACGAGCAGTACTTC.

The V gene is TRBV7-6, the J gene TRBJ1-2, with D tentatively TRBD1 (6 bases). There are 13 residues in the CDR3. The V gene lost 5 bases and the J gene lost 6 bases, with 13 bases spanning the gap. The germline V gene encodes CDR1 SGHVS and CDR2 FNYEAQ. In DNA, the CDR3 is TGTGCCAGCAGCCGAACAGGGCCAAATGGCTACACCTTC. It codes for CASSRTGPNGYTF.

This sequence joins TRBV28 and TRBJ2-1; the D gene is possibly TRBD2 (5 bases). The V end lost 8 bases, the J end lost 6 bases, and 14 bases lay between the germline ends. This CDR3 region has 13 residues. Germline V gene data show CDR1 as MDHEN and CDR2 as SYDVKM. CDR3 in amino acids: CASHLPDSNEQFF. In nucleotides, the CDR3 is TGTGCCAGCCACCTCCCGGACTCCAATGAGCAGTTCTTC. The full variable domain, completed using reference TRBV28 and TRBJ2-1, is DVKVTQSSRYLVKRTGEKVFLECVQDMDHENMFWYRQDPGLGLRLIYFSYDVKMKEKGDIPEGYSVSREKKERFSLILESASTNQTSMYLCASHLPDSNEQFFGPGTRLTVL.

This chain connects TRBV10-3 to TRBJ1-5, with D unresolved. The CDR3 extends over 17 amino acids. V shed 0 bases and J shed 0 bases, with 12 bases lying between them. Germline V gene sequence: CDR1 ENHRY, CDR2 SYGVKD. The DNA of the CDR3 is TGTGCCATCAGTGAGTCGAGAGGAACAACTAGCAATCAGCCCCAGCATTTT. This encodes CAISESRGTTSNQPQHF.

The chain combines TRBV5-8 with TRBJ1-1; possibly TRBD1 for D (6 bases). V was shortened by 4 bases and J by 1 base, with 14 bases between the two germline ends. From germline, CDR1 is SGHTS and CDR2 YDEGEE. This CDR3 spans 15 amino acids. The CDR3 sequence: CASSPTGTRNTEAFF. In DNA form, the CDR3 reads TGTGCCAGCAGCCCCACAGGGACTCGGAACACTGAAGCTTTCTTT.

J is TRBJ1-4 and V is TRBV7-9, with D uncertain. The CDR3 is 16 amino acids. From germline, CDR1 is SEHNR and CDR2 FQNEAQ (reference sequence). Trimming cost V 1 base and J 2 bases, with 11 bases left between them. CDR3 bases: TGTGCCAGCAGCTTAGGGTTGCCGCGTACTAATGAAAAACTGTTTTTT. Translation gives CASSLGLPRTNEKLFF. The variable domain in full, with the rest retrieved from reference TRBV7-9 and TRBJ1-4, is DTGVSQNPRHKITKRGQNVTFRCDPISEHNRLYWYRQTLGQGPEFLTYFQNEAQLEKSRLLSDRFSAERPKGSFSTLEIQRTEQGDSAMYLCASSLGLPRTNEKLFFGSGTQLSVL.

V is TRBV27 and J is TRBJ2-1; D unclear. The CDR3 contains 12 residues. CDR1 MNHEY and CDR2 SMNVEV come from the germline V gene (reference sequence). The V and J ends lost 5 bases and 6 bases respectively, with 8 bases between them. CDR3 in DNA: TGTGCCAGCAGTGCCCGATTCAATGAGCAGTTCTTC. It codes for CASSARFNEQFF.

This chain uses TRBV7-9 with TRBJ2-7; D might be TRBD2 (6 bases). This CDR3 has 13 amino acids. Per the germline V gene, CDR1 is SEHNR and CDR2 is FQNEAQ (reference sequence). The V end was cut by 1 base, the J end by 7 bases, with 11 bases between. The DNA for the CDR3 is TGTGCCAGCAGCTTAGAGGAGGGTCTGGAGCAGTACTTC. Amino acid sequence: CASSLEEGLEQYF.

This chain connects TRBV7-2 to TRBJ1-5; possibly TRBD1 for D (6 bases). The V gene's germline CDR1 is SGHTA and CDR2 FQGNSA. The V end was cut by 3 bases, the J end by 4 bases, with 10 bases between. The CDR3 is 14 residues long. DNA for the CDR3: TGTGCCAGCAGCTTGACAGGTTCTAATCAGCCCCAGCATTTT. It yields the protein CASSLTGSNQPQHF.

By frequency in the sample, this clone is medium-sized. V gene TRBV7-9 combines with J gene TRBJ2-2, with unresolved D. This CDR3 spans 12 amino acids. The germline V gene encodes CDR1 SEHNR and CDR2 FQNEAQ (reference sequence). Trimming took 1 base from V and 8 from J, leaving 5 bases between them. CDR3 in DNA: TGTGCCAGCAGCTTAGGAGAAGGGGAGCTGTTTTTT. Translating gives CASSLGEGELFF.

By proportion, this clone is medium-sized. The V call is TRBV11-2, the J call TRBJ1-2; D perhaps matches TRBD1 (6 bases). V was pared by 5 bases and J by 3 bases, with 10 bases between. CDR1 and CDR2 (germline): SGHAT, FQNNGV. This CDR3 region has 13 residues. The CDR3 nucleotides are TGTGCCAGCAGCACAAGACAGGACTATGGCTACACCTTC. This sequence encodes CASSTRQDYGYTF.

The CDR3 coding sequence is TGCGCCAGCAGCTTGGCGGGGGCAGGAGATACGCAGTATTTT. Its protein product is CASSLAGAGDTQYF. This chain links TRBV5-1 with TRBJ2-3; D tentatively fits TRBD1 or TRBD2 (6 bases each). The CDR3 runs 14 residues. V lost 0 bases, J lost 5 bases, and 10 bases lay in between. Germline V lookup: CDR1 SGHRS, CDR2 YFSETQ. The whole variable domain, remainder taken from reference TRBV5-1 and TRBJ2-3, is KAGVTQTPRYLIKTRGQQVTLSCSPISGHRSVSWYQQTPGQGLQFLFEYFSETQRNKGNFPGRFSGRQFSNSRSEMNVSTLELGDSALYLCASSLAGAGDTQYFGPGTRLTVL.

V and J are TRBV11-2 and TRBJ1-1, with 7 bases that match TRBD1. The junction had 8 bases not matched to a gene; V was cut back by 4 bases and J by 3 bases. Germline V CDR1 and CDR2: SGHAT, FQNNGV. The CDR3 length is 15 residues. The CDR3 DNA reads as TGTGCCAGCAGCTCAGGGACAGTTAGGGACACTGAAGCTTTCTTT. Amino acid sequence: CASSSGTVRDTEAFF.

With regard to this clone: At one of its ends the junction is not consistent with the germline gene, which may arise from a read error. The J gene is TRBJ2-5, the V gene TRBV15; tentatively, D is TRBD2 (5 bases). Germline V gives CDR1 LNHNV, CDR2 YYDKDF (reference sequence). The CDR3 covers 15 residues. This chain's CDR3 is CATSRDLWTQGTQYF. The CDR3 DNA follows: TGTGCCACCAGCAGAGATCTTTGGACTCAAGGGACCCAGTACTTC.

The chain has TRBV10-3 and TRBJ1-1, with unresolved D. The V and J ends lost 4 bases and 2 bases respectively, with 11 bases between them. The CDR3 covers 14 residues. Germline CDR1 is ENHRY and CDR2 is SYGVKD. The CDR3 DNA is TGTGCCATCAGTGTTGAGGGCATCAACACTGAAGCTTTCTTT. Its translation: CAISVEGINTEAFF.

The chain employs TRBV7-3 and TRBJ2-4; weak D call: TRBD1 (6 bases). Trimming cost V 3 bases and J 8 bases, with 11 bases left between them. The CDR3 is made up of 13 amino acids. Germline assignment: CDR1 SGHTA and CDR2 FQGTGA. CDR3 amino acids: CASSLDRGDIQYF. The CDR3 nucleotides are TGTGCCAGCAGCTTGGACAGAGGAGACATTCAGTACTTC.

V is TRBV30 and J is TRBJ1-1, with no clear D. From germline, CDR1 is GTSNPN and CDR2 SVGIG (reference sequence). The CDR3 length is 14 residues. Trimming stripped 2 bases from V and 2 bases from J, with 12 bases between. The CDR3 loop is CAWSSLRGNTEAFF. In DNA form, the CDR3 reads TGTGCCTGGAGTAGCCTGCGGGGTAACACTGAAGCTTTCTTT.

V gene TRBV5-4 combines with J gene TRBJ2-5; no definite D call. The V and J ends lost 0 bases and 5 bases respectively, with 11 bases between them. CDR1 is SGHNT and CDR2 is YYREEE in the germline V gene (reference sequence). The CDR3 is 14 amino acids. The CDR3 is CASSLGVPPETQYF. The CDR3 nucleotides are TGTGCCAGCAGCTTGGGCGTTCCCCCCGAGACCCAGTACTTC.

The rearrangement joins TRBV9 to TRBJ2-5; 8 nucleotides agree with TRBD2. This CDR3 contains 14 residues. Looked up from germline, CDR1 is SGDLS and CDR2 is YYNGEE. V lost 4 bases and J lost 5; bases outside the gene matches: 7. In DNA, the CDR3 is TGTGCCAGCAGCATCAGCGGGGGCCACGAGACCCAGTACTTC. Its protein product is CASSISGGHETQYF.

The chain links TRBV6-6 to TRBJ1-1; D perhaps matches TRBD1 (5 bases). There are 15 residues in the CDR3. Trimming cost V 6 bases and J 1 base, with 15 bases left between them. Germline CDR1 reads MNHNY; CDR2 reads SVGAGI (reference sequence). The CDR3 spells CASSKGKERNTEAFF. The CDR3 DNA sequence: TGTGCCAGCAGCAAGGGGAAGGAGAGGAACACTGAAGCTTTCTTT.